Following are 19 T cell receptor beta chains from one sample sequenced in a study of preoperative IRX-2 immunotherapy in early breast cancer. The treatment denotes: preoperative locoregional IRX-2 cytokine immunotherapy. Assay: immunoSEQ multiplex PCR; the TCRdb copy retains only in-frame clones and omits some. The table has 35,000 to 40,000 clones, approximately 85% seen once. Sequenced material: lymph node tissue, taken after IRX-2 immunotherapy. Receptors were obtained from a human donor with breast cancer.

The chain couples TRBV6-8 to TRBJ1-1; 7 bases map to TRBD1. The CDR3 runs 14 residues. Germline loops: CDR1 MNHGY, CDR2 SAAAGT. V gave up 6 bases and J gave up 1 base; unmatched junction bases: 5. CDR3 in amino acids: CASRRQGPNTEAFF. In DNA form, the CDR3 reads TGTGCCAGCAGGCGACAGGGCCCGAACACTGAAGCTTTCTTT.

This clone was seen a few times. The V gene is TRBV10-2, the J gene TRBJ1-2; 8 bases match TRBD1. The germline gives CDR1 WSHSY, CDR2 SAAADI. This CDR3 has 13 amino acids. V was clipped by 2 bases and J by 4 bases; unmatched bases: 0. The CDR3 DNA reads TGCGCCAGCAGTGAGACAGGGGGCTATGGCTACACCTTC. This encodes CASSETGGYGYTF.

This clone was observed a few times. The chain uses TRBV15 and TRBJ1-1; possibly TRBD1 for D (6 bases). CDR3 length equals 16 residues. Per germline, CDR1 LNHNV and CDR2 YYDKDF (reference sequence). The V gene lost 0 bases and the J gene lost 5 bases, with 16 bases spanning the gap. The CDR3 region has the DNA TGTGCCACCAGCAGAGATCAGGGGACATGGAGTACTGAAGCTTTCTTT. Protein sequence: CATSRDQGTWSTEAFF.

This clone came up a few times. This chain uses TRBV11-3 with TRBJ1-5; D perhaps matches TRBD1 (5 bases). Germline V gives CDR1 SGHNT, CDR2 YENEEA. Trimming took 6 bases from V and 1 from J, leaving 10 bases between them. CDR3 length: 14 amino acids. The CDR3 nucleotides read TGTGCCAGCAGGACGTGGGGGAGCAATCAGCCCCAGCATTTT. Residues: CASRTWGSNQPQHF. The entire variable domain, with the rest obtained from reference TRBV11-3 and TRBJ1-5, is as follows: EAGVVQSPRYKIIEKKQPVAFWCNPISGHNTLYWYLQNLGQGPELLIRYENEEAVDDSQLPKDRFSAERLKGVDSTLKIQPAELGDSAVYLCASRTWGSNQPQHFGDGTRLSIL.

The chain combines TRBV29-1 with TRBJ2-6, with TRBD1 matching over 7 bases. The trim removed 4 bases at V and 4 bases at J, leaving 4 bases unmatched. The V gene's germline CDR1 is SQVTM and CDR2 ANQGSEA. CDR3 length: 14 amino acids. The CDR3 loop is CSVGQGPGANVLTF. In DNA form, the CDR3 reads TGCAGCGTTGGACAGGGCCCCGGGGCCAACGTCCTGACTTTC.

This clone was counted between two and nine times. The V call is TRBV11-3, the J call TRBJ2-1, with 10 bases that match TRBD1. V shed 5 bases, J shed 6 bases, and the junction held 13 bases outside the gene matches. The CDR3 loop spans 17 amino acids. Germline-derived CDR1 and CDR2 are SGHNT and YENEEA. This CDR3 is CASSPGTGARNSNEQFF. The CDR3 DNA reads TGTGCCAGCAGCCCGGGGACAGGGGCCCGTAACTCCAATGAGCAGTTCTTC.

This chain links TRBV7-7 with TRBJ2-1, with D perhaps TRBD2 (5 bases). The CDR3 is made up of 15 amino acids. V gave up 5 bases and J gave up 4 bases, with 15 bases separating them. In germline, CDR1 is SSHAT, CDR2 FNYEAQ (reference sequence). DNA of the CDR3: TGTGCCAGCAGCCAGACGGGGAACTATTACAATGAGCAGTTCTTC. Residues: CASSQTGNYYNEQFF.

V is TRBV6-8 and J is TRBJ1-6; 8 bases agree with TRBD1. CDR1 and CDR2 (germline): MNHGY, SAAAGT. The CDR3 loop spans 18 amino acids. V shed 6 bases, J shed 7 bases, and the junction held 17 bases outside the gene matches. The CDR3 reads CASRDTSRGHEVNSPLHF. CDR3 in DNA: TGTGCCAGCAGAGACACGTCCAGGGGGCACGAGGTGAATTCACCCCTCCACTTT.

The V gene is TRBV28, the J gene TRBJ1-2, with 8 positions matching TRBD1. V dropped 6 bases and J dropped 4; count of bases not matched to a gene: 10. Germline V gives CDR1 MDHEN, CDR2 SYDVKM. The CDR3 loop spans 15 amino acids. The CDR3 here is CASRETGGPIYGYTF. CDR3 in DNA: TGTGCCAGCAGAGAAACAGGGGGTCCCATCTATGGCTACACCTTC.

This clone occurred once. This chain joins TRBV2 and TRBJ1-2; a weak D match, TRBD1 (6 bases). The CDR3 has 18 amino acids. V lost 2 bases, J lost 8 bases, and 27 bases lay in between. Per the germline V gene, CDR1 is SNHLY and CDR2 is FYNNEI. Here the CDR3 reads CASSESEGITGRSGGYTF. CDR3 in DNA: TGTGCCAGCAGTGAATCCGAGGGTATAACAGGGCGATCGGGAGGCTACACCTTC.

CDR3 residues: CASRSGFDSGNTIYF. The DNA for the CDR3 is TGCGCCAGCCGCTCAGGGTTTGACTCTGGAAACACCATATATTTT. This chain connects TRBV5-1 to TRBJ1-3, with D possibly matching TRBD1 (5 bases). The CDR3 extends over 15 amino acids. Per germline, CDR1 SGHRS and CDR2 YFSETQ. V was clipped by 7 bases and J by 0 bases, with 14 bases between them.

The chain carries TRBV10-3 and TRBJ1-1; 8 bases are shared with TRBD1. V was pared by 2 bases and J by 6 bases, with 2 bases of the junction left unmatched. Germline CDR1 and CDR2: ENHRY and SYGVKD. There are 13 residues in the CDR3. The CDR3 loop reads CAISEDRGPEAFF. The CDR3 nucleotides are TGTGCCATCAGTGAGGACAGGGGACCTGAAGCTTTCTTT.

The genes are TRBV7-7 and TRBJ2-5, with D perhaps matching TRBD2 (9 bases). Looked up from germline, CDR1 is SSHAT and CDR2 is FNYEAQ (reference sequence). V was pared by 8 bases and J by 1 base, with 20 bases between. The CDR3 totals 16 residues. The chain's CDR3 is CASYRGVAGAQETQYF. Here the CDR3 DNA reads TGTGCCAGCTACAGGGGGGTAGCGGGGGCCCAAGAGACCCAGTACTTC.

The rearrangement links TRBV28 to TRBJ1-2; TRBD1 aligns across 7 bases. The CDR3 loop spans 15 amino acids. CDR1 and CDR2 (germline): MDHEN, SYDVKM. The ends lost 5 bases at V and 0 bases at J; junction bases unmatched: 6. CDR3 protein: CASSQGQWANYGYTF. CDR3 DNA: TGTGCCAGCAGTCAGGGACAGTGGGCTAACTATGGCTACACCTTC.

This clone has a single count. This sequence joins TRBV5-1 and TRBJ1-2; D ambiguous. Trimming removed 1 base from V and 2 bases from J, with 9 bases in between. Germline V gene data show CDR1 as SGHRS and CDR2 as YFSETQ. The CDR3 contains 14 residues. Written as DNA, the CDR3 is TGCGCCAGCAGCTTGTCCCCGGTGAACTATGGCTACACCTTC. This translates into CASSLSPVNYGYTF.

The rearrangement links TRBV6-8 to TRBJ2-1, with 8 bases identical to TRBD1. The CDR3 is 16 residues long. The V gene end was trimmed by 5 bases and the J gene end by 0 bases; junction bases not matched to a gene: 6. CDR1 is MNHGY and CDR2 is SAAAGT in the germline V gene. The CDR3, as DNA: TGTGCCAGCAGTGCCCAGGGGGCCCCCTCCTACAATGAGCAGTTCTTC. This gives the protein CASSAQGAPSYNEQFF.

The chain links TRBV5-1 to TRBJ2-7; tentative D call: TRBD2 (5 bases). The CDR3 is made up of 15 amino acids. Germline assignment: CDR1 SGHRS and CDR2 YFSETQ. The V end was cut by 4 bases, the J end by 5 bases, with 19 bases between. The DNA of the CDR3 is TGCGCCAGCAGCCTGAGGGCCCAAGGGAGCCACGAGCAGTACTTC. As protein: CASSLRAQGSHEQYF.

The rearrangement uses TRBV6-8 and TRBJ1-2, with D maybe TRBD1 (5 bases). V lost 0 bases, J lost 1 base, and 15 bases lay in between. This CDR3 has 17 residues. Germline loops: CDR1 MNHGY, CDR2 SAAAGT. The DNA for the CDR3 is TGTGCCAGCAGTTACTCGAAGGAGGAGGGGCTTAACTATGGCTACACCTTC. The encoded protein is CASSYSKEEGLNYGYTF.

This clone occurred a few times. The gene calls are TRBV14 and TRBJ1-1, with no clear D. Trimming took off 0 bases at V and 0 bases at J, with 8 bases between the two ends. The germline V gene has CDR1 SGHDN and CDR2 FVKESK. The length of the CDR3 is 15 residues. The CDR3 sequence is CASSQDSSLNTEAFF. As DNA, the CDR3 is TGTGCCAGCAGCCAAGATTCTTCTTTGAACACTGAAGCTTTCTTT.